Listed below are T cell receptor beta chains from one sample, sequenced in a study of blood T cells in healthy people across ages. One entry per CDR3 protein results from TCRdb running MiXCR on the 5' RACE reads. This sample has roughly 800,000 distinct CDR3 sequences, with roughly 60% found just once. The specimen was blood. All receptors derive from a man in his thirties or forties in good health. Each CDR3 is given with its conserved first and last residue.

>TRBJ2-6|TRBV4-3
CASSRSWEAAGANVLTF
>TRBJ2-3|TRBV10-3
CAISETGGLTDTQYF
>TRBJ2-5|TRBV10-3
CAISHKGQGKGGETQYF
>TRBJ2-7|TRBV20-1
CSARDRGTSGKYEQYF
>TRBJ2-5|TRBV29-1
CSVQKVYQETQYF
>TRBJ1-2|TRBV29-1
CSVEPGIRRNYGYTF
>TRBJ2-1|TRBV11-1
CATKAGDGYNEQFF
>TRBJ2-6|TRBV29-1
CSAAALATSGANVLTF
>TRBJ2-3|TRBV6-6
CASSFGTLSTDTQYF
>TRBJ2-3|TRBV5-1
CASSVRRPITDTQYF
>TRBJ2-3|TRBV2
CASSDAGGPNLSSTDTQYF
>TRBJ1-2|TRBV25-1
CASSHQPGQGDHGYTF
>TRBJ2-1|TRBV5-1
CASSPWGLAGGGNNEQFF
>TRBJ2-3|TRBV29-1
CGTRYTDTQYF
>TRBJ2-7|TRBV11-2
CASSYGTGLYSTYEQYF
>TRBJ1-6|TRBV27
CASRPTVINSPLHF
>TRBJ1-6|TRBV7-2
CASSLAGAQSPLHF
>TRBJ1-1|TRBV4-2
CASSQGPTANTEAFF
>NA|TRBV6-2/TRBV6-3
CASSWAGDGEQYF
>TRBJ2-6|TRBV9
CASSVFTGANVLTF
>TRBJ2-4|TRBV7-2
CASSLGFDKNIQYF
>TRBJ1-5|TRBV5-6
CASSREAGGDQPQHF
>TRBJ2-5|TRBV7-9
CASSYRAPGHEQYF
>TRBJ2-3|TRBV6-1
CASIAGGTDTQYF
>TRBJ2-1|TRBV28
CASRHTSGSRVWDEQFF
>TRBJ2-4|TRBV29-1
CSVEELSSPSTSKNIQYF
>TRBJ2-4|TRBV27
CASSSPASHPGAKNIQYF
>TRBJ2-5|TRBV4-3
CASSREYLTSGTETQYF
>TRBJ2-7|TRBV3-1
CASSQDWGGLEQYF
>TRBJ2-7|TRBV6-5
CASRGTGEAYEQYF
>TRBJ2-6|TRBV11-2
CASTPGGPGANVLTF
>TRBJ2-3|TRBV2
CASSVTTVLTQYF
>TRBJ1-4|TRBV5-1
CASSVGQLGVNEKLFF
>TRBJ1-2|TRBV6-1
CASSPGQGASGYTF
>NA|TRBV6-1
CASSDGLGQSHQTQYF
>TRBJ2-7|TRBV20-1
CSAGQRATGGEQYF
>TRBJ2-3|TRBV4-3
CASSQEFFTDTQYF
>TRBJ2-5|TRBV5-5
CASSLGTAKTQYF
>TRBJ2-2|TRBV5-1
CASSSQGNTGELFF
>TRBJ2-7|TRBV28
CASSRPSRDSSSYEQYF
>TRBJ1-1|TRBV20-1
CSATGYSNTEAFF
>TRBJ2-3|TRBV11-2
CASSRNLNTDTQYF
>TRBJ2-1|TRBV7-9
CASSSGTSVINEQFF
>TRBJ2-7|TRBV12-5
CASAFGGNEQYF
>TRBJ2-6|TRBV15
CATSRDLVDSISGANVLTF
>TRBJ1-2|TRBV3-1
CASSPMARHGGYTF
>TRBJ2-3|TRBV7-2
CASSLYGADTQYF
>TRBJ2-1|TRBV29-1
CSVEEGPTGNEQFF
>TRBJ2-5|TRBV7-9
CASTPGQGVQETQYF
>TRBJ1-2|TRBV6-2/TRBV6-3
CASSTYEGSYTF